A selection of T cell receptor beta chains follows, all from one sample in a study of T cell responses to AZD1222 COVID-19 vaccine. Method: immunoSEQ multiplex PCR; TCRdb's copy keeps in-frame clones and lacks some. The data contain about 49,000 clones, around four fifths of them singletons. The sequencing here drew on peripheral blood, taken on day 0 of MenACWY control vaccination. These receptors all come from an adult in good health. CDR3s include the opening cysteine and the closing phenylalanine or tryptophan. D genes are given only for firm matches. Size is omitted from some rows. Given values are once, few, many or a class for expanded clones.

clone size,J gene,D gene,V gene,CDR3 DNA,CDR3 protein
-,TRBJ2-1,-,TRBV19,TGTGCCAGTAGTATAAGCGGGTCCTACAATGAGCAGTTCTTC,CASSISGSYNEQFF
-,TRBJ2-5,-,TRBV29-1,TGCAGCGCTACTACAGAAGGCCGTCGGGAGACCCAGTACTTC,CSATTEGRRETQYF
few,TRBJ2-5,-,TRBV20-1,TGCAGTGCTGGACTGGGGGAGACCCAGTACTTC,CSAGLGETQYF
-,TRBJ1-2,TRBD1,TRBV6-5,TGTGCCAGCAGTCAACCGGACAGGGACTATGGCTACACCTTC,CASSQPDRDYGYTF
-,TRBJ2-7,-,TRBV6-2/TRBV6-3,TGTGCCAGCAGTTCGCAGGGTAGAGGAGGAACCAAGTACTTC,CASSSQGRGGTKYF
-,TRBJ2-3,-,TRBV6-6,TGTGCCAGCAGTCGGGGACCCAGCACAGATACGCAGTATTTT,CASSRGPSTDTQYF
-,TRBJ1-1,TRBD1,TRBV28,TGTGCCAGCGGAGTACAGGGGGGGAACACTGAAGCTTTCTTT,CASGVQGGNTEAFF
-,TRBJ1-1,-,TRBV6-4,TGTGCCAGCAGTGACTCCTCACGGGCCACTGAAGCTTTCTTT,CASSDSSRATEAFF
-,TRBJ2-3,-,TRBV5-1,TGCGCCAGCAGCTTGTCGTCCCCCAGCGATACGCAGTATTTT,CASSLSSPSDTQYF
-,TRBJ1-1,-,TRBV6-4,TGTGCCAGCAGTGAGACAGGCACTAACACTGAAGCTTTCTTT,CASSETGTNTEAFF
-,TRBJ1-2,-,TRBV9,TGTGCCAGCAGCGAGGGCCCGGGAATGGACTATGGCTACACCTTC,CASSEGPGMDYGYTF